These T cell receptor beta chains were read from a single sample in a study of beta chain features in type 1 diabetes. Repertoires were generated with immunoSEQ multiplex PCR, while TCRdb's copy carries only in-frame clones and drops some. Altogether 200,000 to 300,000 clones are present, 55% to 70% being singletons, with the ten largest covering almost 0.055%. The sequencing sample was made of naive CD4+ T cells from blood. The receptors shown here come from a young man in good health. Both conserved end residues are part of each CDR3. The order of the fields is D gene, J gene, clone size, V gene, CDR3 DNA, CDR3 protein. The D gene is left open where the match is weak. Size is omitted from some rows. Given values are once, few, many or a class for expanded clones.

TRBD1	TRBJ2-5	NA	TRBV30	TGTGCCTGGAGCGAGCAGGTAGCGGGACAGGGGAAGAACCAGTACTTC	CAWSEQVAGQGKNQYF
TRBD2	TRBJ2-1	once	TRBV14	TGTGCCAGCAGCCTTCCCCGGACTAGCGGGACCTGGCGCAATGAGCAGTTCTTC	CASSLPRTSGTWRNEQFF
NA	TRBJ2-3	NA	TRBV2	TGTGCCAGCAGTGGGTTCACAGATACGCAGTATTTT	CASSGFTDTQYF
NA	TRBJ2-7	few	TRBV7-8	TGTGCCAGCAGCTCGAGAGGCCCACCCTCCTACGAGCAGTACTTC	CASSSRGPPSYEQYF
NA	TRBJ2-2	NA	TRBV7-2	TGTGCCAGCAGCGCAGGGGTGGGCAACACCGGGGAGCTGTTTTTT	CASSAGVGNTGELFF
TRBD2	TRBJ2-7	NA	TRBV27	TGTGCCAGCAGTTTAGGGACTAGCGGGGCTCAACGGCAGTACTTC	CASSLGTSGAQRQYF
NA	TRBJ2-2	few	TRBV29-1	TGCAGCGTTACGGCAGTTACCACCGGGGAGCTGTTTTTT	CSVTAVTTGELFF
TRBD1	TRBJ2-7	NA	TRBV7-2	TGTGCCAGCAGCTCCTGGACAGGGGGCGAGCAGTACTTC	CASSSWTGGEQYF
TRBD2	TRBJ2-1	NA	TRBV28	TGTGCCAGCAGTATCCTGACTAGCGGGAGTGAGCAGTTCTTC	CASSILTSGSEQFF
NA	TRBJ2-1	NA	TRBV5-1	TGCGCCAGCAGCTTGGGAGGGACAGCGGGATATGAGCAGTTCTTC	CASSLGGTAGYEQFF
NA	TRBJ1-5	NA	TRBV29-1	TGCAGCGTTGTGGGTAGTGGCGGTCAGCCCCAGCATTTT	CSVVGSGGQPQHF